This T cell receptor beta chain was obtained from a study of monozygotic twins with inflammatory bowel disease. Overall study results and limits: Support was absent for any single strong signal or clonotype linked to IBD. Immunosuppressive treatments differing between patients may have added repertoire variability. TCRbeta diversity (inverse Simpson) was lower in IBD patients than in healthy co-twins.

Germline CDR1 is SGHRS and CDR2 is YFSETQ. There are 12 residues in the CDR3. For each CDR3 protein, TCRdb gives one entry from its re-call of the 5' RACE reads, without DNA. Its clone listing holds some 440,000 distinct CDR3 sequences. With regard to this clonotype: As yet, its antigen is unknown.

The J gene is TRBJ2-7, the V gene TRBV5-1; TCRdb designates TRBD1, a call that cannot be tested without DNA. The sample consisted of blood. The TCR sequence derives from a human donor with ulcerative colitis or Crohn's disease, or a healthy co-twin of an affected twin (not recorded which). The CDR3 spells CASSLEGNEQYF. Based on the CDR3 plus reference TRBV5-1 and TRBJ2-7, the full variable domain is KAGVTQTPRYLIKTRGQQVTLSCSPISGHRSVSWYQQTPGQGLQFLFEYFSETQRNKGNFPGRFSGRQFSNSRSEMNVSTLELGDSALYLCASSLEGNEQYFGPGTRLTVT.